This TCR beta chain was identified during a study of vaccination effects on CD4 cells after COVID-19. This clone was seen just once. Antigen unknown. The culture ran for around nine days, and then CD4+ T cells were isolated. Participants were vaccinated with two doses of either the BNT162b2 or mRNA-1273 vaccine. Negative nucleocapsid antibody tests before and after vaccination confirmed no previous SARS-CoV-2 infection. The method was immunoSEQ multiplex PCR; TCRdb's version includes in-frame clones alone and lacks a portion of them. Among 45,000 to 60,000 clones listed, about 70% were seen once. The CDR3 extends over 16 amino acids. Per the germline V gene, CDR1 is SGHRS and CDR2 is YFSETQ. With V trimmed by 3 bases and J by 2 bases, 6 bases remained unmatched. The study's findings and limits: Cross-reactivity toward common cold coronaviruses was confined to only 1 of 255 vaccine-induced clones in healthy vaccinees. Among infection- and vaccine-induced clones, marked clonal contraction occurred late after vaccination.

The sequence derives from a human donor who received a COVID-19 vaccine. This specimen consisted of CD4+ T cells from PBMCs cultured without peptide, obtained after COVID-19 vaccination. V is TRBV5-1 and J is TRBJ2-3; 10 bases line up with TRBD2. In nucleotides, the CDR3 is TGCGCCAGCAGCTCCTCAACTAGCGGGGTCACAGATACGCAGTATTTT. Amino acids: CASSSSTSGVTDTQYF.